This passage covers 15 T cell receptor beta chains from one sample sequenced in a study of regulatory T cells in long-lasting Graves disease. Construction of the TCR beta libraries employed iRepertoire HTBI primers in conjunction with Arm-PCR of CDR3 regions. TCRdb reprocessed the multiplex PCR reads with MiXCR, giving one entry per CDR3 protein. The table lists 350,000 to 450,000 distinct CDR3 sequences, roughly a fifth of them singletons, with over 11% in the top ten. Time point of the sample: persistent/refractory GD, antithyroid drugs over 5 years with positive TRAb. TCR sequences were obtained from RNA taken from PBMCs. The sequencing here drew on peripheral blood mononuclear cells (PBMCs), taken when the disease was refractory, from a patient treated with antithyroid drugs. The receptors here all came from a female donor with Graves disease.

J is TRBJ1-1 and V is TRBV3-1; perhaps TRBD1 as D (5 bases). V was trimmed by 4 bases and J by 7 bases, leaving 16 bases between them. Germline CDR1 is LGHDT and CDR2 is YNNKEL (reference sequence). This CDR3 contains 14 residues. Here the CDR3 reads CASSPPPGRGEAFF. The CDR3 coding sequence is TGTGCCAGCAGCCCCCCCCCAGGGCGCGGTGAAGCTTTCTTT. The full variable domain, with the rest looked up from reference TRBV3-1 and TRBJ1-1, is DTAVSQTPKYLVTQMGNDKSIKCEQNLGHDTMYWYKQDSKKFLKIMFSYNNKELIINETVPNRFSPKSPDKAHLNLHINSLELGDSAVYFCASSPPPGRGEAFFGQGTRLTVV.

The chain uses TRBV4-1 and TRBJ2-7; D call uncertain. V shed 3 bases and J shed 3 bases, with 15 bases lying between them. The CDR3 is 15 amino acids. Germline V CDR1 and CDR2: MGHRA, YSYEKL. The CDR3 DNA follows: TGCGCCAGCAGCCACGCAGCCTTAACCCTCTACGAGCAGTACTTC. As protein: CASSHAALTLYEQYF.

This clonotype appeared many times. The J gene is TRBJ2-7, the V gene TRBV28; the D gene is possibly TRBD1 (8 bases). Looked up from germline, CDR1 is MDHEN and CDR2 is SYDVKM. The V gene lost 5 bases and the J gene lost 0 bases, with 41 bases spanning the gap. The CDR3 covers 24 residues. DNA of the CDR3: TGTGCCAGCAGTACCGCAGATCTTCCGGGACAGGCATTAACACTACTAGCGTTCTCCTACGAGCAGTACTTC. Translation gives CASSTADLPGQALTLLAFSYEQYF.

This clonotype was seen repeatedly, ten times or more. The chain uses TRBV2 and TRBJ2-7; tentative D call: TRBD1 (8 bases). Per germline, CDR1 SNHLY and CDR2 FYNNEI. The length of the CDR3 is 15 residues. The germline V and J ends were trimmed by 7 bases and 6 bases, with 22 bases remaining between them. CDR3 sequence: CASTTQPGGGGEQYF. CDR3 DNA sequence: TGTGCCAGCACCACCCAACCAGGGGGCGGGGGCGAGCAGTACTTC.

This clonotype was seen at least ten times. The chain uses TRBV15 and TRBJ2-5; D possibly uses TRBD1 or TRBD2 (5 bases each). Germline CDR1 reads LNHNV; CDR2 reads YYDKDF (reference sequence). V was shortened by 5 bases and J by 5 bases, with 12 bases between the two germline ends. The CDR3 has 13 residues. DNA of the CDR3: TGTGCCACCAGCGGGGGACGGCGGGAGACCCAGTACTTC. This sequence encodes CATSGGRRETQYF.

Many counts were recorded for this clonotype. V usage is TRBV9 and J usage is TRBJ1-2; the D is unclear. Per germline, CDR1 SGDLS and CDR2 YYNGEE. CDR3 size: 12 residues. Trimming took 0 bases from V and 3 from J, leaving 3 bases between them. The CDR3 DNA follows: TGTGCCAGCAGCGTAGAGGACTATGGCTACACCTTC. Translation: CASSVEDYGYTF. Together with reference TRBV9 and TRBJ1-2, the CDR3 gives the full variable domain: DSGVTQTPKHLITATGQRVTLRCSPRSGDLSVYWYQQSLDQGLQFLIQYYNGEERAKGNILERFSAQQFPDLHSELNLSSLELGDSALYFCASSVEDYGYTFGSGTRLTVV.

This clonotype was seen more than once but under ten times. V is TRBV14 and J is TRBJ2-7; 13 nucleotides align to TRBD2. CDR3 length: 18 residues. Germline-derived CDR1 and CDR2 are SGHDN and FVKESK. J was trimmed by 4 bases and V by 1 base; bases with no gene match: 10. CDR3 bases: TGTGCCAGCAGCCAAGGACTAGCGGGAGGACTACGAACTTACGAGCAGTACTTC. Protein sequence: CASSQGLAGGLRTYEQYF. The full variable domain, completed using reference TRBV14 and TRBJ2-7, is EAGVTQFPSHSVIEKGQTVTLRCDPISGHDNLYWYRRVMGKEIKFLLHFVKESKQDESGMPNNRFLAERTGGTYSTLKVQPAELEDSGVYFCASSQGLAGGLRTYEQYFGPGTRLTVT.

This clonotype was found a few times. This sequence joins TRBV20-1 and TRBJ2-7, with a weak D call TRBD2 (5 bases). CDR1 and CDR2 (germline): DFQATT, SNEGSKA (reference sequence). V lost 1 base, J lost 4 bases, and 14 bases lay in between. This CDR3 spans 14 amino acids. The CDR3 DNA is TGCAGTGCTAGAGCTAGGCTAGCAAGGTACGAGCAGTACTTC. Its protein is CSARARLARYEQYF.

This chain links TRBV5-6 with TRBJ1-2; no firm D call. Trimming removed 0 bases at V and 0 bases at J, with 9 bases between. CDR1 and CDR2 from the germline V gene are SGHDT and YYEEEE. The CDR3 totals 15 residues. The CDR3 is CASSLVAATNYGYTF. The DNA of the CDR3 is TGTGCCAGCAGCTTGGTAGCTGCGACTAACTATGGCTACACCTTC.

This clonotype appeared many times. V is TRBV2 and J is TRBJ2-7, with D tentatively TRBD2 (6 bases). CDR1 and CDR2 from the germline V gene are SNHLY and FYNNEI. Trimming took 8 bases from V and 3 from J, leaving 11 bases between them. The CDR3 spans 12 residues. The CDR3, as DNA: TGTGCCAGCTTAGGGCGGGACTACGAGCAGTACTTC. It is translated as CASLGRDYEQYF.

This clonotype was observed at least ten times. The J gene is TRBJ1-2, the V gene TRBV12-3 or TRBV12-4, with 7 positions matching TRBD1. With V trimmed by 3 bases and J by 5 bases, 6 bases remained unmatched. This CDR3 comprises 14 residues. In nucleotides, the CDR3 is TGTGCCAGCAGTTTTACAGGGGAAGGATATGGCTACACCTTC. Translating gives CASSFTGEGYGYTF.

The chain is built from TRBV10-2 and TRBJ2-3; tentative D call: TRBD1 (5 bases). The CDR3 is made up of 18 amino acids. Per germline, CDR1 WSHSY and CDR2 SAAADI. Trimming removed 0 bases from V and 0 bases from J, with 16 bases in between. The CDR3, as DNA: TGCGCCAGCAGTGAGTCGTTCAGGGTTGGCCTAAGCACAGATACGCAGTATTTT. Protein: CASSESFRVGLSTDTQYF.

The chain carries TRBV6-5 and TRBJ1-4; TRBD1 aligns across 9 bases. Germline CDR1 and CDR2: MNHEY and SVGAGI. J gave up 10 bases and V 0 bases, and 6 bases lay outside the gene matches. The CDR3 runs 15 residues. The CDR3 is CASSYSGTGLGKLFF. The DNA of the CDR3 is TGTGCCAGCAGTTACTCAGGGACAGGGTTGGGAAAACTGTTTTTT.

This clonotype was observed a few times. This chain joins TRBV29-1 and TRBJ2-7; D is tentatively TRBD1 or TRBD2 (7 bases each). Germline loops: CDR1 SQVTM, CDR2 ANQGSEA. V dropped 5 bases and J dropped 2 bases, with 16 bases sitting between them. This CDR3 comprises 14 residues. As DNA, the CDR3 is TGCAGCGTTCTACGAGCGGGACAGCCCTACGAGCAGTACTTC. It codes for CSVLRAGQPYEQYF.

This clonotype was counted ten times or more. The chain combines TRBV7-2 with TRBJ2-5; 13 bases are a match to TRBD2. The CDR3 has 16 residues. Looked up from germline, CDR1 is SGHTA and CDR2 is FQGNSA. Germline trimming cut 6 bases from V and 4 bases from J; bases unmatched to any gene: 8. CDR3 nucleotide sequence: TGTGCCAGCAGTTACGGACTAGCGGGAGAGGGAGAGACCCAGTACTTC. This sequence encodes CASSYGLAGEGETQYF. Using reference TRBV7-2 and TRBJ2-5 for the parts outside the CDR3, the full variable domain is GAGVSQSPSNKVTEKGKDVELRCDPISGHTALYWYRQSLGQGLEFLIYFQGNSAPDKSGLPSDRFSAERTGGSVSTLTIQRTQQEDSAVYLCASSYGLAGEGETQYFGPGTRLLVL.